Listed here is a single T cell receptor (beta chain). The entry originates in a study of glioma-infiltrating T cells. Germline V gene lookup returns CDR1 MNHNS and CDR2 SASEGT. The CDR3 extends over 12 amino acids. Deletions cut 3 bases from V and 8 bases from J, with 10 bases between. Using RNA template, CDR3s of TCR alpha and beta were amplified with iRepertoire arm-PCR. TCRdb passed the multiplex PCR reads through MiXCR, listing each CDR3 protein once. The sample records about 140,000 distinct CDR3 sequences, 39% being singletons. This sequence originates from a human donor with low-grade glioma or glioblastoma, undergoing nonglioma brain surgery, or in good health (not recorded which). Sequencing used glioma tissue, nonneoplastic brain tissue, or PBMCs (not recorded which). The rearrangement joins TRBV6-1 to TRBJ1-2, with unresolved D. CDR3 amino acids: CASSEDLGGYTF. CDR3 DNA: TGTGCCAGCAGTGAGGATCTAGGGGGCTACACCTTC.